The entry that follows covers one T cell receptor (beta chain) sequence. Its cognate antigen is unknown. Trimming at V came to 4 bases and at J to 8 bases, leaving 12 bases not matched to a gene. The CDR3 is made up of 16 amino acids. Germline CDR1 is SGHNT and CDR2 is YYREEE (reference sequence). The RNA input was roughly 0.45 to 1 ug, and it was reverse transcribed with random hexamers. TCRdb recomputed calls from the immunoSEQ multiplex PCR reads with MiXCR, one row per CDR3 protein. Of 150,000 to 200,000 distinct CDR3 sequences in the sample, about 93% were seen once. The data were obtained in a study of CD8 T cells in Susac syndrome. Study-wide results and limits: Regarding the TCR sequencing and HLA analysis, the study admitted that a relatively small number of individuals were involved.

This receptor was taken from a human donor in good health. This chain joins TRBV5-4 and TRBJ1-5; 10 bases map to TRBD1. Sequencing was carried out using CD4+ T cells from PBMCs. CDR3 sequence (DNA): TGTGCCAGCAGCGACCGGGACAGGGGTGATCTGGAGCCCCAGCATTTT. Translating gives CASSDRDRGDLEPQHF.